A single sample is the source of the 16 T cell receptor beta chains below, sequenced in a study of blood T cell repertoires in COVID-19 (dated by TCRdb to the early 2020s). Library preparation used the immunoSEQ multiplex PCR assay. TCRdb took over this immuneACCESS table, retaining in-frame rearrangements with V and J assigned. Such tables are incomplete; in checked studies, under half of the missing clones stem from an unresolved V gene, and the remainder is unexplained. This sample is represented by about 250,000 clones; approximately 85% of them were singletons. The ten most abundant clones make up 4.3% of the sample. Sequencing was carried out using PBMCs or T cells enriched from blood (not recorded which). The receptors come from a woman between 25 and 40 years old who had recovered from COVID-19.

This clone is a singleton in its sample. The chain combines TRBV27 with TRBJ2-2, with a possible D match to TRBD2 (5 bases). Between the trimmed V and J ends, which lost 3 bases and 6 bases, there was a span of 14 bases. Germline lookup yields CDR1 MNHEY and CDR2 SMNVEV (reference sequence). CDR3 length equals 15 residues. The DNA of the CDR3 is TGTGCCAGCAGTTTCTTGGGAGTATCGGCCGGGGAGCTGTTTTTT. This translates into CASSFLGVSAGELFF.

CDR3 protein: CASSLASGGLYNEQFF. CDR3 DNA: TGTGCCAGCAGCTTGGCAAGCGGGGGCCTCTACAATGAGCAGTTCTTC. V and J are TRBV7-3 and TRBJ2-1; 8 nucleotides line up with TRBD2. With 3 bases clipped from V and 3 bases from J, the junction kept 7 bases outside the gene matches. CDR3 length: 16 amino acids. The germline gives CDR1 SGHTA, CDR2 FQGTGA.

The chain employs TRBV7-9 and TRBJ2-7; D is perhaps TRBD1 (6 bases). Trimming removed 6 bases from V and 1 base from J, with 19 bases in between. The CDR3 is 16 residues long. Germline V gives CDR1 SEHNR, CDR2 FQNEAQ (reference sequence). CDR3 in amino acids: CASSSKTTGTSYEQYF. CDR3 nucleotide sequence: TGTGCCAGCAGTAGTAAAACGACAGGAACTTCCTACGAGCAGTACTTC.

The chain carries TRBV27 and TRBJ2-7; TRBD1 matches at 9 bases. Germline trimming cut 3 bases from V and 2 bases from J; bases unmatched to any gene: 14. CDR3 length: 18 residues. Germline assignment: CDR1 MNHEY and CDR2 SMNVEV (reference sequence). The CDR3 sequence is CASSFRGPGTGSTYEQYF. The CDR3 DNA follows: TGTGCCAGCAGTTTTAGAGGTCCCGGGACAGGGTCCACCTACGAGCAGTACTTC.

This clone appeared a few times. In nucleotides, the CDR3 is TGTGCCAGCAGCCAAGCGGGCGGGAGCCCAAACAATGAGCAGTTCTTC. Translating gives CASSQAGGSPNNEQFF. The chain carries TRBV4-2 and TRBJ2-1; 7 bases are a match to TRBD2. The J segment lost 5 bases and the V segment lost 1 base, leaving 8 bases of the junction unmatched. The CDR3 is 16 residues long. The germline V gene encodes CDR1 LGHNA and CDR2 YNFKEQ.

J is TRBJ2-1 and V is TRBV5-4; D unclear. Germline CDR1 and CDR2: SGHNT and YYREEE (reference sequence). This CDR3 has 13 amino acids. The V end was cut by 4 bases, the J end by 5 bases, with 10 bases between. The CDR3: CASSRVGDNEQFF. The CDR3 DNA follows: TGTGCCAGCAGCCGCGTCGGTGACAATGAGCAGTTCTTC.

The chain carries TRBV3-1 (or the pseudogene TRBV3-2) and TRBJ2-1, with 8 bases aligning to TRBD1. The CDR3 has 16 amino acids. With 0 bases clipped from V and 0 bases from J, the junction kept 1 base outside the gene matches. Germline assignment: CDR1 LGHDT and CDR2 YNNKEL (reference sequence). DNA of the CDR3: TGTGCCAGCAGCCAAGACGGGACAGGCTCCTACAATGAGCAGTTCTTC. It is translated as CASSQDGTGSYNEQFF.

The chain employs TRBV28 and TRBJ2-1; the match to TRBD2 covers 10 bases. The CDR3 length is 17 residues. Trimming took 5 bases from V and 4 from J; bases not matched to a gene: 11. CDR1 and CDR2 from the germline V gene are MDHEN and SYDVKM. CDR3 sequence (DNA): TGTGCCAGCAGTGTAATTAGCGGGAGGTCCAGATACAATGAGCAGTTCTTC. It translates to CASSVISGRSRYNEQFF. Full variable domain (rest looked up from reference TRBV28 and TRBJ2-1): DVKVTQSSRYLVKRTGEKVFLECVQDMDHENMFWYRQDPGLGLRLIYFSYDVKMKEKGDIPEGYSVSREKKERFSLILESASTNQTSMYLCASSVISGRSRYNEQFFGPGTRLTVL.

The genes are TRBV4-2 and TRBJ2-1, with 14 bases identical to TRBD2. J gave up 0 bases and V 6 bases, and 13 bases lay outside the gene matches. This CDR3 region has 20 residues. CDR1 LGHNA and CDR2 YNFKEQ come from the germline V gene. CDR3 nucleotides: TGTGCCAGCAGTCGGACTAGCGGGAGGACTCCGCAGGTCTCCTACAATGAGCAGTTCTTC. Its protein is CASSRTSGRTPQVSYNEQFF.

V gene TRBV24-1 combines with J gene TRBJ1-5, with a possible D match to TRBD1 (5 bases). The V gene's germline CDR1 is KGHDR and CDR2 SFDVKD. Trimming took off 4 bases at V and 8 bases at J, with 11 bases between the two ends. This CDR3 is 13 amino acids long. The CDR3 here is CATSEGGLEPQHF. The CDR3 DNA follows: TGTGCCACCAGTGAGGGGGGGTTGGAGCCCCAGCATTTT.

Of note for this clone: The sample holds other DNA sequences that translate to the same CDR3. The chain uses TRBV5-1 and TRBJ2-7, with TRBD1 matching over 9 bases. Germline CDR1 reads SGHRS; CDR2 reads YFSETQ. Unmatched junction bases numbered 2, after V lost 0 bases and J lost 4 bases. There are 14 residues in the CDR3. In DNA form, the CDR3 reads TGCGCCAGCAGCTTGGGGACAGGGGTATACGAGCAGTACTTC. It is translated as CASSLGTGVYEQYF. The complete variable domain, with remaining parts taken from reference TRBV5-1 and TRBJ2-7, reads KAGVTQTPRYLIKTRGQQVTLSCSPISGHRSVSWYQQTPGQGLQFLFEYFSETQRNKGNFPGRFSGRQFSNSRSEMNVSTLELGDSALYLCASSLGTGVYEQYFGPGTRLTVT.

This clone showed up just a few times. The chain recombines TRBV5-1 with TRBJ2-7, with TRBD1 as a possible D gene (5 bases). V was shortened by 8 bases and J by 6 bases, with 21 bases between the two germline ends. This CDR3 has 14 amino acids. The germline V gene encodes CDR1 SGHRS and CDR2 YFSETQ. The CDR3 nucleotides are TGCGCCAGTCAGCTAGGGGCGCAGTTTGGCGAGCAGTACTTC. Translation gives CASQLGAQFGEQYF.

V and J are TRBV11-2 and TRBJ2-7; TRBD2 aligns across 7 bases. This CDR3 is built from 14 residues. The V gene end was trimmed by 1 base and the J gene end by 3 bases; junction bases not matched to a gene: 3. Germline CDR1 is SGHAT and CDR2 is FQNNGV. The CDR3 DNA is TGTGCCAGCAGCTTAGGCGGGAGCGACTACGAGCAGTACTTC. This codes for CASSLGGSDYEQYF.

This chain joins TRBV24-1 and TRBJ2-7; 9 bases match TRBD2. Germline values: CDR1 KGHDR, CDR2 SFDVKD. V trimming: 0 bases; J trimming: 2 bases; junction bases outside the gene matches: 1. The CDR3 totals 15 residues. The CDR3 region is CATSDLVAGAYEQYF. CDR3 coding DNA: TGTGCCACCAGTGATTTGGTAGCGGGGGCCTACGAGCAGTACTTC.

The V call is TRBV30, the J call TRBJ1-2, with a weak D call TRBD1 (5 bases). V lost 1 base and J lost 3, with 9 bases in between. CDR3 length equals 13 residues. Germline CDR1 and CDR2: GTSNPN and SVGIG (reference sequence). CDR3 nucleotides: TGTGCCTGGAGTGATGGGGCTTACTATGGCTACACCTTC. Its protein product is CAWSDGAYYGYTF.

In this sample, this clone turned up a few times. This rearrangement joins TRBV30 to TRBJ1-6, with D hard to call. The CDR3 sequence is 15 residues long. Germline-derived CDR1 and CDR2 are GTSNPN and SVGIG (reference sequence). Trimming took off 1 base at V and 0 bases at J, with 7 bases between the two ends. CDR3 nucleotides: TGTGCCTGGAGTGGCGTCAACTCCTATAATTCACCCCTCCACTTT. Protein sequence: CAWSGVNSYNSPLHF. The entire variable domain, with the rest obtained from reference TRBV30 and TRBJ1-6, is as follows: SQTIHQWPATLVQPVGSPLSLECTVEGTSNPNLYWYRQAAGRGLQLLFYSVGIGQISSEVPQNLSASRPQDRQFILSSKKLLLSDSGFYLCAWSGVNSYNSPLHFGNGTRLTVT.